Below, 14 T cell receptor beta chains from the same sample are listed, as sequenced in a study of beta chain features in type 1 diabetes. The entirety of the isolated RNA underwent reverse transcription, so expressed TCRB transcripts were sequenced. Profiled with immunoSEQ multiplex PCR; TCRdb holds only in-frame clones, not every one. The sample carries about 400,000 clones, around an eighth recorded once. Sequencing was done on a sample of naive CD4+ T cells from blood. The receptors shown here come from a man aged 18 to 29 in good health.

This clone showed up just a few times. The CDR3 is CASSPLALAGGDTQYF. The CDR3 DNA reads as TGTGCCAGCTCACCACTGGCTCTGGCCGGGGGAGATACGCAGTATTTT. This chain links TRBV18 with TRBJ2-3; a possible D gene is TRBD2 (6 bases). The V and J ends lost 1 base and 5 bases respectively, with 16 bases between them. Germline CDR1 and CDR2: KGHSH and LQKENI. CDR3 length: 16 residues.

The chain is built from TRBV7-9 and TRBJ2-2; 11 nucleotides match TRBD2. The V gene's germline CDR1 is SEHNR and CDR2 FQNEAQ (reference sequence). The CDR3 contains 15 residues. J gave up 7 bases and V 4 bases, and 5 bases lay outside the gene matches. The chain's CDR3 is CASSSPLAGGGELFF. Written as DNA, the CDR3 is TGTGCCAGCAGCTCACCCCTAGCGGGGGGCGGGGAGCTGTTTTTT.

V is TRBV7-3 and J is TRBJ2-5; TRBD2 agrees at 8 bases. This CDR3 comprises 14 residues. Germline V gene data show CDR1 as SGHTA and CDR2 as FQGTGA. J was trimmed by 5 bases and V by 5 bases; bases with no gene match: 7. CDR3 DNA: TGTGCCAGCAGCCCTGATCGGGGGGGGGAGACCCAGTACTTC. Its protein is CASSPDRGGETQYF.

This clone was detected a few times. The genes are TRBV6-5 and TRBJ2-3, with no clear D. Germline V gene data show CDR1 as MNHEY and CDR2 as SVGAGI. Trimming removed 0 bases from V and 2 bases from J, with 12 bases in between. This CDR3 is 16 amino acids long. The CDR3 loop is CASSYSPTRITDTQYF. The DNA of the CDR3 is TGTGCCAGCAGTTACTCGCCCACACGAATCACAGATACGCAGTATTTT.

This clone has a handful of counts. The rearrangement joins TRBV7-3 to TRBJ2-7; 9 nucleotides align to TRBD1. The CDR3 length is 15 residues. V trimming: 5 bases; J trimming: 1 base; junction bases outside the gene matches: 6. CDR1 and CDR2 (germline): SGHTA, FQGTGA. CDR3 nucleotides: TGTGCCAGCAGCCCCGCGGGACAGGGTTCCTACGAGCAGTACTTC. This translates into CASSPAGQGSYEQYF.

This clone occurred a few times. This chain links TRBV5-1 with TRBJ1-2; 10 bases map to TRBD1. The CDR3 loop spans 13 amino acids. Germline V gene lookup returns CDR1 SGHRS and CDR2 YFSETQ. The ends lost 0 bases at V and 10 bases at J; junction bases unmatched: 3. The CDR3: CASSLGDRGVYTF. In DNA, the CDR3 is TGCGCCAGCAGCTTGGGGGACAGGGGTGTCTACACCTTC. The entire variable domain, with the rest obtained from reference TRBV5-1 and TRBJ1-2, is as follows: KAGVTQTPRYLIKTRGQQVTLSCSPISGHRSVSWYQQTPGQGLQFLFEYFSETQRNKGNFPGRFSGRQFSNSRSEMNVSTLELGDSALYLCASSLGDRGVYTFGSGTRLTVV.

The CDR3 loop is CASSLAPGVGNEQFF. The CDR3 DNA reads TGCGCCAGCAGCTTGGCCCCCGGGGTTGGCAATGAGCAGTTCTTC. The rearrangement joins TRBV5-1 to TRBJ2-1; perhaps TRBD2 as D (5 bases). Per germline, CDR1 SGHRS and CDR2 YFSETQ. V shed 0 bases and J shed 6 bases, with 13 bases lying between them. The CDR3 is 15 residues long.

This chain uses TRBV18 with TRBJ2-7; TRBD2 agrees at 7 bases. The CDR3 is 14 amino acids. V trimming: 4 bases; J trimming: 5 bases; junction bases outside the gene matches: 8. CDR1 and CDR2 (germline): KGHSH, LQKENI. CDR3 amino acids: CASSRLALSHEQYF. In DNA, the CDR3 is TGTGCCAGCTCACGACTAGCATTGAGCCACGAGCAGTACTTC.

This clone was counted only a few times. The rearrangement uses TRBV7-9 and TRBJ2-1; maybe TRBD2 (5 bases). CDR3 length equals 14 residues. V lost 5 bases and J 10 bases, leaving 18 bases between the germline ends. CDR1 SEHNR and CDR2 FQNEAQ come from the germline V gene (reference sequence). Written as DNA, the CDR3 is TGTGCCAGCAGCGATGGGAGCCTTAGAAAGGAGCAGTTCTTC. This encodes CASSDGSLRKEQFF.

This clone has more than one count but fewer than ten. The chain is built from TRBV11-3 and TRBJ2-1, with D unresolved. Between the trimmed V and J ends, which lost 5 bases and 8 bases, there was a span of 10 bases. This CDR3 contains 12 residues. Per germline, CDR1 SGHNT and CDR2 YENEEA. CDR3: CASSQFGDEQFF. Written as DNA, the CDR3 is TGTGCCAGCAGCCAATTTGGAGATGAGCAGTTCTTC.

This chain links TRBV4-3 with TRBJ2-1, with 11 bases lining up with TRBD2. Germline CDR1 and CDR2: LGHNA and YSLEER. The V segment lost 4 bases and the J segment 10 bases; nucleotides outside the gene matches: 9. The CDR3 covers 15 residues. The CDR3 nucleotides read TGCGCCAGCAGCCCGGGGACTAGCGGAAACCGCGAGCAGTTCTTC. Translated: CASSPGTSGNREQFF.

This clone was seen a handful of times. The chain carries TRBV28 and TRBJ2-3; the D gene is possibly TRBD1 (5 bases). The ends were cut back, 6 bases at V and 4 bases at J, with 14 bases in the middle. The CDR3 is 14 residues long. In germline, CDR1 is MDHEN, CDR2 SYDVKM. CDR3 protein: CASRWQGQADTQYF. DNA of the CDR3: TGTGCCAGCAGGTGGCAGGGTCAGGCAGATACGCAGTATTTT.

This clone came up a few times. J is TRBJ1-6 and V is TRBV7-9; TRBD1 agrees at 7 bases. V shed 0 bases, J shed 7 bases, and the junction held 3 bases outside the gene matches. From germline, CDR1 is SEHNR and CDR2 FQNEAQ (reference sequence). This CDR3 comprises 15 residues. Here the CDR3 reads CASSLAQGQNSPLHF. In DNA, the CDR3 is TGTGCCAGCAGCTTAGCACAGGGGCAAAATTCACCCCTCCACTTT.

The V gene is TRBV19, the J gene TRBJ1-1; possibly TRBD1 for D (5 bases). The V and J ends lost 4 bases and 6 bases respectively, with 12 bases between them. This CDR3 has 13 residues. CDR1 and CDR2 from the germline V gene are LNHDA and SQIVND (reference sequence). The CDR3 here is CASSTTTTAEAFF. Written as DNA, the CDR3 is TGTGCCAGTAGTACCACTACGACAGCTGAAGCTTTCTTT.